The 32 T cell receptor beta chains reported below all come from one sample, sequenced in a study of regulatory T cells in long-lasting Graves disease. The authors built TCR beta libraries using iRepertoire HTBI primers and Arm-PCR of CDR3 regions. TCRdb re-called the multiplex PCR reads through MiXCR, storing one row per CDR3 protein. The sample records about 530,000 distinct CDR3 sequences, about 15% being singletons. Described time point: newly diagnosed GD, antithyroid drugs for less than 3 months. Making the TCR library involved RNA that had been extracted from PBMCs. The sample was also reused in another study, on T cells in Graves' hyperthyroidism and ophthalmopathy.

Source: peripheral blood mononuclear cells (PBMCs), taken at new diagnosis, from a patient treated with antithyroid drugs. The receptor set was obtained from a woman aged 35-65 years with Graves disease.

This clonotype came up many times. V usage is TRBV3-1 and J usage is TRBJ1-4; D is unresolved. The CDR3 consists of 13 residues. Germline V CDR1 and CDR2: LGHDT, YNNKEL (reference sequence). V was cut by 2 bases and J by 4 bases, with 5 bases left in between. The CDR3 bases are TGTGCCAGCAGCCAATGGGATAATGAAAAACTGTTTTTT. Protein: CASSQWDNEKLFF.

This clonotype was counted many times. The genes are TRBV20-1 and TRBJ2-1; perhaps TRBD2 as D (6 bases). This CDR3 comprises 13 residues. Between the trimmed V and J ends, which lost 6 bases and 6 bases, there was a span of 15 bases. Per the germline V gene, CDR1 is DFQATT and CDR2 is SNEGSKA (reference sequence). CDR3 loop: CSALETRGNEQFF. The DNA for the CDR3 is TGCAGTGCCCTCGAGACTAGGGGCAATGAGCAGTTCTTC.

Turning to this clonotype: This could be a read error, since a much larger clone is one nucleotide away. The chain joins TRBV6-1 to TRBJ2-1; 12 bases line up with TRBD1. Per germline, CDR1 MNHNS and CDR2 SASEGT. This CDR3 has 16 amino acids. CDR3 nucleotides: TGTGCCGGCAGTGCCCCAGGGACAGGGGGCCACAATGAGCAGTTCTTC. This codes for CAGSAPGTGGHNEQFF.

The chain is built from TRBV30 and TRBJ1-2; no clear D gene. The germline CDR1 and CDR2 sequences are GTSNPN and SVGIG (reference sequence). This CDR3 region has 10 residues. Trimming shortened V by 5 bases and J by 6 bases, and 7 bases separated the two germline ends. The CDR3 is CAWGEDGYTF. CDR3 in DNA: TGTGCCTGGGGCGAAGATGGCTACACCTTC.

The sample holds many counts of this clonotype. The chain is built from TRBV11-2 and TRBJ2-7, with D unresolved. Deletions cut 4 bases from V and 1 base from J, with 14 bases between. The CDR3 extends over 15 amino acids. The germline V gene encodes CDR1 SGHAT and CDR2 FQNNGV. CDR3 residues: CASSSRRPRSYEQYF. The CDR3 DNA follows: TGTGCCAGCAGCTCCAGACGGCCGAGGTCCTACGAGCAGTACTTC.

This clonotype showed up just once. The genes are TRBV7-8 and TRBJ2-4; D ambiguous. V was clipped by 6 bases and J by 7 bases, with 10 bases between them. The CDR3 extends over 12 amino acids. CDR1 is SGHVS, CDR2 FQNEAQ, per germline. CDR3: CASSVYSNIQYF. The CDR3 DNA reads TGTGCCAGCAGTGTGTACTCGAACATTCAGTACTTC. The full variable domain, with the rest looked up from reference TRBV7-8 and TRBJ2-4, is GAGVSQSPRYKVAKRGQDVALRCDPISGHVSLFWYQQALGQGPEFLTYFQNEAQLDKSGLPSDRFFAERPEGSVSTLKIQRTQQEDSAVYLCASSVYSNIQYFGAGTRLSVL.

This clonotype came up many times. The chain carries TRBV18 and TRBJ1-1; D perhaps matches TRBD1 (5 bases). The CDR3 extends over 15 amino acids. The germline V and J ends were trimmed by 0 bases and 0 bases, with 8 bases remaining between them. The germline V gene has CDR1 KGHSH and CDR2 LQKENI. The CDR3 reads CASSPPGPVNTEAFF. The CDR3 DNA sequence: TGTGCCAGCTCACCACCGGGGCCCGTGAACACTGAAGCTTTCTTT.

V usage is TRBV7-3 and J usage is TRBJ1-2; the D gene is possibly TRBD1 (5 bases). Looked up from germline, CDR1 is SGHTA and CDR2 is FQGTGA. The V end was cut by 0 bases, the J end by 8 bases, with 10 bases between. The CDR3 consists of 13 residues. As DNA, the CDR3 is TGTGCCAGCAGCTTAACGTCGGGGCAGGGCTACACCTTC. It yields the protein CASSLTSGQGYTF.

This clonotype was recorded at least ten times. The chain recombines TRBV11-2 with TRBJ1-3; D call uncertain. V was pared by 1 base and J by 5 bases, with 6 bases between. CDR3 length: 13 amino acids. Looked up from germline, CDR1 is SGHAT and CDR2 is FQNNGV. The CDR3 DNA is TGTGCCAGCAGCTTAGTTCAGCGAAACACCATATATTTT. This encodes CASSLVQRNTIYF. Full variable domain (outside the CDR3, taken from reference TRBV11-2 and TRBJ1-3): EAGVAQSPRYKIIEKRQSVAFWCNPISGHATLYWYQQILGQGPKLLIQFQNNGVVDDSQLPKDRFSAERLKGVDSTLKIQPAKLEDSAVYLCASSLVQRNTIYFGEGSWLTVV.

This clonotype was detected ten times or more. The chain carries TRBV10-3 and TRBJ1-2, with D tentatively TRBD1 (5 bases). The germline V gene has CDR1 ENHRY and CDR2 SYGVKD. Deletions cut 7 bases from V and 3 bases from J, with 15 bases between. The CDR3 sequence is 14 residues long. The CDR3 coding sequence is TGTGCCATCACCGCTACGGTAGGGGACTATGGCTACACCTTC. Its protein is CAITATVGDYGYTF.

This clonotype was seen ten or more times. This chain connects TRBV2 to TRBJ1-2, with 8 bases that match TRBD1. This CDR3 spans 15 amino acids. V dropped 5 bases and J dropped 0; count of bases not matched to a gene: 5. CDR1 and CDR2 from the germline V gene are SNHLY and FYNNEI. The CDR3 here is CASSLRQGTNYGYTF. As DNA, the CDR3 is TGTGCCAGCAGTCTGAGACAGGGGACTAACTATGGCTACACCTTC.

This clonotype was detected ten times or more. The chain links TRBV29-1 to TRBJ1-2; tentative D call: TRBD1 (5 bases). Germline V gene sequence: CDR1 SQVTM, CDR2 ANQGSEA. The CDR3 sequence is 11 residues long. V was pared by 3 bases and J by 8 bases, with 10 bases between. CDR3 sequence: CSVDYRGGYTF. DNA for the CDR3: TGCAGCGTTGATTATCGGGGGGGCTACACCTTC.

CDR3 protein: CASSQDGEGSGYTF. CDR3 bases: TGCGCCAGCAGCCAAGATGGGGAAGGAAGTGGCTACACCTTC. This chain uses TRBV4-1 with TRBJ1-2; D not certain. V was trimmed by 0 bases and J by 7 bases, leaving 12 bases between them. CDR3 length: 14 residues. Germline-derived CDR1 and CDR2 are MGHRA and YSYEKL.

This clonotype appeared many times. V gene TRBV20-1 combines with J gene TRBJ2-3, with D maybe TRBD2 (5 bases). The V gene's germline CDR1 is DFQATT and CDR2 SNEGSKA (reference sequence). The V gene lost 8 bases and the J gene lost 2 bases, with 32 bases spanning the gap. CDR3 length: 19 residues. The CDR3 loop reads CSLRPVGRAKPINTDTQYF. The CDR3 DNA follows: TGCAGTCTAAGACCCGTCGGGCGGGCCAAACCCATTAACACAGATACGCAGTATTTT.

This clonotype was observed many times. The rearrangement links TRBV3-1 to TRBJ2-7; D remains unclear. V lost 4 bases and J lost 7, with 11 bases in between. In germline, CDR1 is LGHDT, CDR2 YNNKEL (reference sequence). This CDR3 is 12 amino acids long. The CDR3 sequence: CASSPGFGEQYF. The CDR3 bases are TGTGCCAGCAGCCCCGGGTTCGGGGAGCAGTACTTC.

This clonotype appeared many times. The rearrangement joins TRBV11-2 to TRBJ2-3, with 9 bases lining up with TRBD1. The V gene end was trimmed by 0 bases and the J gene end by 2 bases; junction bases not matched to a gene: 9. Looked up from germline, CDR1 is SGHAT and CDR2 is FQNNGV. The CDR3 has 18 residues. In DNA, the CDR3 is TGTGCCAGCAGCTTAGATCGAACCGGGACAGGGTACACAGATACGCAGTATTTT. As protein: CASSLDRTGTGYTDTQYF.

A word on this clonotype: A much larger clone differs by one base, so this may be a read error. CDR3 nucleotides: TGTGCCAGCAGCCGGGACAGGGGGCGGGAGACTGAAGCTCTCTTT. It yields the protein CASSRDRGRETEALF. The V call is TRBV3-1, the J call TRBJ1-1, with 12 nucleotides matching TRBD1. The length of the CDR3 is 15 residues. CDR1 is LGHDT, CDR2 YNNKEL, per germline (reference sequence).

This clonotype was recorded many times. This sequence joins TRBV12-3 or TRBV12-4 and TRBJ2-1; weak D call: TRBD1 (7 bases). The V end was cut by 6 bases, the J end by 4 bases, with 16 bases between. This CDR3 is 15 amino acids long. The chain's CDR3 is CASRPGGGWYNEQFF. The CDR3 bases are TGTGCCAGCAGACCCGGAGGGGGCTGGTACAATGAGCAGTTCTTC.

The CDR3 bases are TGCAGTGCTAGGGACGGGCAGAGCTCCTATAATTCACCCCTCCACTTT. Translation gives CSARDGQSSYNSPLHF. The V gene is TRBV20-1, the J gene TRBJ1-6; D not certain. The CDR3 is made up of 16 amino acids. Germline V lookup: CDR1 DFQATT, CDR2 SNEGSKA (reference sequence). Trimming took off 3 bases at V and 0 bases at J, with 12 bases between the two ends.

This clonotype was seen more than once but under ten times. The rearrangement links TRBV7-9 to TRBJ1-1; D is ambiguous. V shed 5 bases and J shed 3 bases, with 16 bases lying between them. This CDR3 is built from 15 residues. Germline loops: CDR1 SEHNR, CDR2 FQNEAQ (reference sequence). CDR3 coding DNA: TGTGCCAGCAGCCCCACCTGGGCCAGGTACACTGAAGCTTTCTTT. It specifies CASSPTWARYTEAFF.

This chain joins TRBV7-2 and TRBJ2-3; the match to TRBD2 covers 10 bases. CDR3 length: 16 amino acids. In germline, CDR1 is SGHTA, CDR2 FQGNSA. V was pared by 3 bases and J by 4 bases, with 7 bases of the junction left unmatched. In nucleotides, the CDR3 is TGTGCCAGCAGCTTCTTCGTGAGCGGGGGGGCAGATACGCAGTATTTT. It yields the protein CASSFFVSGGADTQYF.

This chain connects TRBV30 to TRBJ1-5, with D tentatively TRBD1 (5 bases). Germline CDR1 GTSNPN, CDR2 SVGIG (reference sequence). Deletions cut 2 bases from V and 10 bases from J, with 12 bases between. The length of the CDR3 is 12 residues. The CDR3 spells CAWSTTGEPQHF. The CDR3 nucleotides read TGTGCCTGGAGTACCACAGGTGAACCCCAGCATTTT.

This clonotype was detected ten times or more. The chain is built from TRBV28 and TRBJ1-5, with D possibly being TRBD1 (6 bases). CDR1 and CDR2 (germline): MDHEN, SYDVKM. V was clipped by 6 bases and J by 3 bases, with 12 bases between them. This CDR3 has 14 amino acids. The CDR3 is CASSSQGTNQPQHF. The CDR3 bases are TGTGCCAGCAGCAGCCAGGGGACCAATCAGCCCCAGCATTTT.

In its sample, this clonotype was seen many times. J is TRBJ1-1 and V is TRBV7-8, with 8 bases fitting TRBD1. Per germline, CDR1 SGHVS and CDR2 FQNEAQ. This CDR3 spans 15 amino acids. Losses at the gene ends were 5 bases for V and 0 bases for J; bases not matched to a gene: 5. CDR3 amino acids: CASSTQGAMNTEAFF. The CDR3 DNA reads as TGTGCCAGCAGCACCCAGGGGGCCATGAACACTGAAGCTTTCTTT.

This clonotype was seen a few times. CDR3 nucleotides: TGTGCCACCAGCAACCAAGTTCCAGGAGGAAACACCATATATTTT. Amino acid sequence: CATSNQVPGGNTIYF. V usage is TRBV15 and J usage is TRBJ1-3; D is undetermined. Between the trimmed V and J ends, which lost 4 bases and 4 bases, there was a span of 14 bases. From germline, CDR1 is LNHNV and CDR2 YYDKDF (reference sequence). This CDR3 spans 15 amino acids.

This clonotype was counted between two and nine times. The chain couples TRBV25-1 to TRBJ1-2, with D uncertain. Deletions cut 8 bases from V and 4 bases from J, with 8 bases between. The CDR3 loop spans 11 amino acids. CDR1 and CDR2 (germline): MGHDK, SYGVNS. Here the CDR3 reads CASLYGYGYTF. The CDR3 coding sequence is TGTGCCAGCCTCTACGGCTATGGCTACACCTTC.

The chain recombines TRBV19 with TRBJ2-4, with 7 positions matching TRBD1. The CDR3 is 16 residues long. Germline V gene sequence: CDR1 LNHDA, CDR2 SQIVND (reference sequence). Unmatched junction bases numbered 8, after V lost 5 bases and J lost 1 base. CDR3 DNA sequence: TGTGCCAGTAGTCCCCGAGGACAGGCGGCCAAAAACATTCAGTACTTC. Translated: CASSPRGQAAKNIQYF.

This clonotype was seen more than once but under ten times. The V and J genes are TRBV20-1 and TRBJ1-4; tentative D call: TRBD1 (5 bases). Between the trimmed V and J ends, which lost 1 base and 8 bases, there was a span of 17 bases. Germline V gene lookup returns CDR1 DFQATT and CDR2 SNEGSKA (reference sequence). CDR3 length: 15 residues. The CDR3 DNA reads as TGCAGTGCTAGAGGGGTGACAGCACAAGGAGAAAAACTGTTTTTT. Its translation: CSARGVTAQGEKLFF.

Points on this clonotype: Just one base apart from a much larger clone, this may be a read error. The genes are TRBV3-1 and TRBJ2-7, with D perhaps matching TRBD1 or TRBD2 (5 bases each). This CDR3 contains 12 residues. V shed 8 bases and J shed 6 bases, with 14 bases lying between them. CDR1 is LGHDT, CDR2 YNNKEL, per germline (reference sequence). CDR3 DNA sequence: TGTGCCAGCGGCCCCGGGACGACCGAGCAGTACTTC. This encodes CASGPGTTEQYF.

About this clonotype: A single base separates this from a much larger clone, so it may be a read error. The CDR3 DNA reads TGCAGTGCTAGGGACCTAGCGAGGGTCCAAGAGACCCAGTACTTC. Translating it yields CSARDLARVQETQYF. The V and J genes are TRBV20-1 and TRBJ2-5; D might be TRBD2 (6 bases). Trimming took 3 bases from V and 1 from J, leaving 15 bases between them. The CDR3 runs to 15 residues. Germline V gene data show CDR1 as DFQATT and CDR2 as SNEGSKA (reference sequence).

The chain combines TRBV9 with TRBJ2-1; D is tentatively TRBD1 or TRBD2 (5 bases each). Germline CDR1 and CDR2: SGDLS and YYNGEE. The CDR3 is made up of 15 amino acids. Trimming took off 3 bases at V and 0 bases at J, with 10 bases between the two ends. The CDR3 sequence is CASSAGTASYNEQFF. CDR3 sequence (DNA): TGTGCCAGCAGCGCCGGGACGGCCTCCTACAATGAGCAGTTCTTC.

As regards this clonotype: This may arise from a read error, as a much more abundant clone is one base away. The CDR3 carries no conserved terminal phenylalanine or tryptophan, so it likely arises from a read error. V usage is TRBV29-1 and J usage is TRBJ2-5; D is perhaps TRBD1 (6 bases). V lost 6 bases, J lost 2 bases, and 13 bases lay in between. Germline V gene lookup returns CDR1 SQVTM and CDR2 ANQGSEA. This CDR3 has 13 residues. CDR3 sequence: CSVIRDTQETQYL. CDR3 DNA: TGCAGCGTGATCCGGGACACTCAAGAGACCCAGTACCTC.